This T cell receptor beta chain was recovered during a study of cytomegalovirus exposure and HLA in healthy donors. V trimming: 4 bases; J trimming: 3 bases; junction bases outside the gene matches: 6. Germline V gives CDR1 SGHRS, CDR2 YFSETQ. The CDR3 spans 14 residues. Findings and limits, study-wide: Researchers reported from a later analysis that most CMV-associated TCR beta chains appeared HLA-restricted. A later analysis linked a missense variant in DCLRE1C to the trimming of TCR beta V and J genes. TCR beta chains numbering about 160 were designated cytomegalovirus-associated.

PCR used 60 Vbeta primers and 13 Jbeta primers. Per the authors' pipeline: Later, roughly 86 million unique TCR beta chains were counted in an analysis, and around 11 million of them were shared. Here immunoSEQ multiplex PCR was the method, and the copy in TCRdb shows in-frame clones only, minus some. V, J and clone size were drawn from that table, and D and trimming were deduced from the DNA. The sample holds 120,000 or so clones; around 78% are singletons and the top ten take around 19%. Details on this clone: Its antigen is still unknown.

The sample was PBMCs. The receptor comes from a man younger than 35 in good health and CMV-seropositive. The V call is TRBV5-1, the J call TRBJ1-1; 7 bases fit TRBD1. CDR3 coding DNA: TGCGCCAGCAGCCCTCTCACAGGGGACACTGAAGCTTTCTTT. Its translation is CASSPLTGDTEAFF.